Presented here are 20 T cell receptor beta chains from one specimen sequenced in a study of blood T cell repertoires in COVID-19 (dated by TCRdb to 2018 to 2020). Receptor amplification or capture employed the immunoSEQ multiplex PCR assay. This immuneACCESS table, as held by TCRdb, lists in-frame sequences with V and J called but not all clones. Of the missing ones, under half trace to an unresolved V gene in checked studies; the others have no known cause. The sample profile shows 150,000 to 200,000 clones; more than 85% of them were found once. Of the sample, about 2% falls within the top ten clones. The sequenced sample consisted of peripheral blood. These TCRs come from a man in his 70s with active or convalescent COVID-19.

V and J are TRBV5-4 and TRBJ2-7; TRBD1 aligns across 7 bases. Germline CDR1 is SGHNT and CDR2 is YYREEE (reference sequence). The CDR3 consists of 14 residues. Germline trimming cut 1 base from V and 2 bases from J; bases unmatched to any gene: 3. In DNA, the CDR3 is TGTGCCAGCAGCTTGCAGGGGGAAACCTACGAGCAGTACTTC. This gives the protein CASSLQGETYEQYF.

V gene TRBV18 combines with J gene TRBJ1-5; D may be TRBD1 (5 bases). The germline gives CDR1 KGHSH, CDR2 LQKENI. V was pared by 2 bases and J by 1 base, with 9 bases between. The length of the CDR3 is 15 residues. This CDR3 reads CASSPSQGSNQPQHF. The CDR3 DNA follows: TGTGCCAGCTCACCATCCCAGGGCAGCAATCAGCCCCAGCATTTT.

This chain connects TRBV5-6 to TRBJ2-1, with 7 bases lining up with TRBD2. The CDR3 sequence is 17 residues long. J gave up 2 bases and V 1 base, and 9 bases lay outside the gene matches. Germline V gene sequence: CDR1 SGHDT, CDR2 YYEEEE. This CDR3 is CASSLRSGGLTYNEQFF. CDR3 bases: TGTGCCAGCAGCTTGCGGTCGGGAGGTTTGACCTACAATGAGCAGTTCTTC.

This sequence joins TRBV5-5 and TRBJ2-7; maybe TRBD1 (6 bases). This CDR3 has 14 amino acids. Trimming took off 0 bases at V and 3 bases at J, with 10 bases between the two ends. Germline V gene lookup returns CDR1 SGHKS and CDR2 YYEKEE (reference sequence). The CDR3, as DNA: TGTGCCAGCAGCTTGGAACAGGGTAACTACGAGCAGTACTTC. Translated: CASSLEQGNYEQYF. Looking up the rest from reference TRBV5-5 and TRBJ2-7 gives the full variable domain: DAGVTQSPTHLIKTRGQQVTLRCSPISGHKSVSWYQQVLGQGPQFIFQYYEKEERGRGNFPDRFSARQFPNYSSELNVNALLLGDSALYLCASSLEQGNYEQYFGPGTRLTVT.

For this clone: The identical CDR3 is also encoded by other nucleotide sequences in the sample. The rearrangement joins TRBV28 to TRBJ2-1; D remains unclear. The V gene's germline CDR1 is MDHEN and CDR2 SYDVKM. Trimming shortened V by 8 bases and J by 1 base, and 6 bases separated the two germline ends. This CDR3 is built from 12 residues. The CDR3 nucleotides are TGTGCCAGCTCCTTTTCCTACAATGAGCAGTTCTTC. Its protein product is CASSFSYNEQFF.

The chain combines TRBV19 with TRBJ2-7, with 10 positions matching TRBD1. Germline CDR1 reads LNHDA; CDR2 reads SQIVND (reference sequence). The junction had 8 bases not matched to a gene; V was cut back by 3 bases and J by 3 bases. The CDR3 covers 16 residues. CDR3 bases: TGTGCCAGTAGTATGGGAAGGGGACAGGGGTTCTACGAGCAGTACTTC. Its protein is CASSMGRGQGFYEQYF.

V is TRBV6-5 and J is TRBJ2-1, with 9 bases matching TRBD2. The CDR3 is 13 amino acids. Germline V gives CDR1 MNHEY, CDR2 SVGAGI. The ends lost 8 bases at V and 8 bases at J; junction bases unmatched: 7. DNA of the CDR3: TGTGCCAGCCGAGGACTAGCGAGTCATGAGCAGTTCTTC. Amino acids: CASRGLASHEQFF.

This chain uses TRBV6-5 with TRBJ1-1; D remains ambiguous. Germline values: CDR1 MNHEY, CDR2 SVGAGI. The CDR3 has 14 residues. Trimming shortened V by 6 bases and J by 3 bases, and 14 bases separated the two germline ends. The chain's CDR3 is CASRLSGRDTEAFF. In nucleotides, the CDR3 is TGTGCCAGCAGATTATCCGGGCGGGACACTGAAGCTTTCTTT.

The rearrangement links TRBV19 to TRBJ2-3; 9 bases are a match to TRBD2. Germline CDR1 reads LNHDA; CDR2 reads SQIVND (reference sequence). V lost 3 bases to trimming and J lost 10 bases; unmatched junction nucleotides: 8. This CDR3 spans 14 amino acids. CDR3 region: CASSIHGGGESQYF. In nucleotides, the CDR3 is TGTGCCAGTAGTATTCACGGCGGGGGGGAATCGCAGTATTTT.

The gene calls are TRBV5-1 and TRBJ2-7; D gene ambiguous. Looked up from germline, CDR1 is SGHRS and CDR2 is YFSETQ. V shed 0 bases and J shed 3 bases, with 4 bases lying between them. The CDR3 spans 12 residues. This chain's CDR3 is CASSLGYYEQYF. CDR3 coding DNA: TGCGCCAGCAGCTTGGGCTACTACGAGCAGTACTTC. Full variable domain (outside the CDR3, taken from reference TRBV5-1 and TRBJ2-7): KAGVTQTPRYLIKTRGQQVTLSCSPISGHRSVSWYQQTPGQGLQFLFEYFSETQRNKGNFPGRFSGRQFSNSRSEMNVSTLELGDSALYLCASSLGYYEQYFGPGTRLTVT.

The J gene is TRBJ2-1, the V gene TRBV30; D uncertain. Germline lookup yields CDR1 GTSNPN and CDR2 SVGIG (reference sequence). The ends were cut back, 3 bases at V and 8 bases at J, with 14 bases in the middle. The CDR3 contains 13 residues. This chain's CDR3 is CAWSAGIAYEQFF. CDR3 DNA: TGTGCCTGGAGCGCCGGCATAGCCTATGAGCAGTTCTTC.

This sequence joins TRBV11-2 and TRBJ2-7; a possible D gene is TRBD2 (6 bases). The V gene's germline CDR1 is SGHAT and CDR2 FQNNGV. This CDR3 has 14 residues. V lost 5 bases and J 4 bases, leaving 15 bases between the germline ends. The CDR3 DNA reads TGTGCCAGCAGCGCCCCGACTAGGTTTTACGAGCAGTACTTC. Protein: CASSAPTRFYEQYF.

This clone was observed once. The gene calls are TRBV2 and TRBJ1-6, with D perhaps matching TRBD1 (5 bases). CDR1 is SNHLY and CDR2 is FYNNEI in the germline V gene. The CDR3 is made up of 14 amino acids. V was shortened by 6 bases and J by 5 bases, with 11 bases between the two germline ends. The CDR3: CASSTGGDNSPLHF. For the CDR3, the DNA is TGTGCCAGCAGCACGGGAGGGGATAATTCACCCCTCCACTTT.

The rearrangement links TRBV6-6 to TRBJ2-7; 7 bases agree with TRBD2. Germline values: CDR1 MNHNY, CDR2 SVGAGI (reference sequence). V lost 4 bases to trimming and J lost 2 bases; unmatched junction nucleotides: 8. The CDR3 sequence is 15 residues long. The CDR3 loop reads CASSSPGLTTYEQYF. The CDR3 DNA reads TGTGCCAGCAGTTCTCCGGGACTAACTACCTACGAGCAGTACTTC.

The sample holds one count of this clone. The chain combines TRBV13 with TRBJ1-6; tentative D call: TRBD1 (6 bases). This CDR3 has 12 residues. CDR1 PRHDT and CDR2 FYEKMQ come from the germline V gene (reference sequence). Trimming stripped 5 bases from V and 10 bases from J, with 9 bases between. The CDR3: CASSVTGSPLHF. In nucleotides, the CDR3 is TGTGCCAGCAGCGTTACAGGGTCACCCCTCCACTTT.

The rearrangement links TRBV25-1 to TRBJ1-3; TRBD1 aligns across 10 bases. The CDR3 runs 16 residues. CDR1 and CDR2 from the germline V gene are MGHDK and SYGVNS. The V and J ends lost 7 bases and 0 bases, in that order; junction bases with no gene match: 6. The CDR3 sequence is CASMRTGGISGNTIYF. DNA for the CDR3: TGTGCCAGCATGAGGACAGGGGGTATCTCTGGAAACACCATATATTTT.

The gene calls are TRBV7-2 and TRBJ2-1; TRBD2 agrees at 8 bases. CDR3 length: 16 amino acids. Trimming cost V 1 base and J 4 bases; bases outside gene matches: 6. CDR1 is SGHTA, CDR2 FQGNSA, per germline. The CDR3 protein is CASSLGAGDKYNEQFF. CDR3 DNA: TGTGCCAGCAGCTTAGGAGCGGGGGACAAATACAATGAGCAGTTCTTC.

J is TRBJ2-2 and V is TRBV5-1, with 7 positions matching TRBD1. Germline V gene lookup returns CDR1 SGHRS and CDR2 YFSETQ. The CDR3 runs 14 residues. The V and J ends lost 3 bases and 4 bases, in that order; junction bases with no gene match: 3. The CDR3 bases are TGCGCCAGCAGCTGGGGACAGAGCACCGGGGAGCTGTTTTTT. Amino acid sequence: CASSWGQSTGELFF.

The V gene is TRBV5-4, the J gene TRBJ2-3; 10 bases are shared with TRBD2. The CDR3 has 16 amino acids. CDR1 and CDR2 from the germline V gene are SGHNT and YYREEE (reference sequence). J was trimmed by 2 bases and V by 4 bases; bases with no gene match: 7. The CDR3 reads CASSVGGTSVTDTQYF. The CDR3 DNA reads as TGTGCCAGCAGCGTTGGCGGGACTAGCGTCACAGATACGCAGTATTTT.

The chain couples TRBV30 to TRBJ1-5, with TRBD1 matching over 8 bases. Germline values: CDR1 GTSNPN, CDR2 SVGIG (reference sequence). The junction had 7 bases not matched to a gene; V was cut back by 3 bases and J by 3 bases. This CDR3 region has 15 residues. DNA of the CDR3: TGTGCCTGGAGCGGGGGGACAGGCTACAATCAGCCCCAGCATTTT. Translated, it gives CAWSGGTGYNQPQHF.